Listed below are T cell receptor beta chains from one sample, sequenced in a study of shared clonotypes between healthy human individuals. Profiling relied on immunoSEQ multiplex PCR, and the TCRdb table lists in-frame clones only, not all of them. The profile shows 230,000 or so clones, 60% to 80% of them singletons. Material for sequencing was memory CD4+ T cells sorted from blood. Every receptor here comes from a young man in good health. Each CDR3 is given with its conserved first and last residue. A D gene is named only where the DNA matches it firmly. Clone size is not always given. Where it is, it says once, few, many or a class for expanded clones.

>TRBD1|few|TRBV27|TRBJ1-2
CASSLNGQGVGYTF
TGTGCCAGCAGTTTAAATGGCCAGGGGGTAGGCTACACCTTC
>TRBD1|few|TRBV28|TRBJ1-4
CASTTAGGQATNEKLFF
TGTGCCAGCACCACGGCAGGGGGCCAAGCAACTAATGAAAAACTGTTTTTT
>NA|NA|TRBV5-5|TRBJ2-7
CASSIRQTYEQYF
TGTGCCAGCAGCATCCGACAGACATACGAGCAGTACTTC
>TRBD2|NA|TRBV5-4|TRBJ2-1
CASSLGGLAGGPPNNEQFF
TGTGCCAGCAGCTTGGGGGGACTAGCGGGAGGGCCCCCAAACAATGAGCAGTTCTTC
>NA|NA|TRBV2|TRBJ2-5
CASSVGPVGGETQYF
TGTGCCAGCAGTGTTGGCCCAGTAGGGGGGGAGACCCAGTACTTC
>NA|few|TRBV5-1|TRBJ2-3
CASGQTGVLADTQYF
TGCGCCAGCGGACAGACGGGAGTTTTGGCAGATACGCAGTATTTT
>TRBD2|once|TRBV5-1|TRBJ2-7
CASSLVGGLATYEQYF
TGCGCCAGCAGCTTGGTTGGGGGACTAGCAACCTACGAGCAGTACTTC
>NA|few|TRBV2|TRBJ2-7
CASSVEGYEQYF
TGTGCCAGCAGTGTAGAGGGCTACGAGCAGTACTTC
>TRBD1|NA|TRBV5-1|TRBJ2-6
CASSLLGQSSGANVLTF
TGCGCCAGCAGCTTGTTGGGACAGTCCTCTGGGGCCAACGTCCTGACTTTC
>NA|once|TRBV11-2|TRBJ1-3
CASSPGASGNTIYF
TGTGCCAGCAGCCCCGGAGCATCTGGAAACACCATATATTTT
>NA|NA|TRBV4-3|TRBJ1-1
CASSQAWGGNTEAFF
TGCGCCAGCAGCCAAGCGTGGGGGGGGAACACTGAAGCTTTCTTT
>NA|few|TRBV9|TRBJ2-7
CASSPLGGRSYEQYF
TGTGCCAGCAGCCCCTTGGGTGGCCGTTCCTACGAGCAGTACTTC
>NA|NA|TRBV19|TRBJ1-1
CATKEDRAPFF
TGTGCCACTAAAGAAGACCGGGCTCCTTTCTTT
>TRBD2|NA|TRBV11-2|TRBJ2-1
CASSLGSSGNEQFF
TGTGCCAGCAGCTTAGGATCTAGCGGCAATGAGCAGTTCTTC
>NA|NA|TRBV27|TRBJ1-5
CASSLQVHSNQPQHF
TGTGCCAGCAGTTTACAGGTTCATAGCAATCAGCCCCAGCATTTT
>NA|NA|TRBV28|TRBJ2-5
CASSPIGETQYF
TGTGCCAGCAGCCCTATTGGGGAGACCCAGTACTTC
>TRBD1|NA|TRBV28|TRBJ2-1
CATTGAKPSTNNEQFF
TGTGCCACCACAGGGGCCAAGCCCTCCACGAACAATGAGCAGTTCTTC
>TRBD2|NA|TRBV13|TRBJ2-7
CASSLSHFRGRAYEQYF
TGTGCCAGCAGCTTAAGCCACTTTCGCGGGAGGGCCTACGAGCAGTACTTC